This T cell receptor beta chain appears in the sequencing data of a study of blood T cells in healthy people across ages. The germline V gene encodes CDR1 SGHDT and CDR2 YYEEEE. This CDR3 has 12 amino acids. V was cut by 7 bases and J by 6 bases, with 11 bases left in between. PCR was performed a second time for about 6 to 12 cycles using a sample-barcoded 5' primer and a J-beta primer mix. TCRdb reanalysed the 5' RACE reads using MiXCR and keeps one entry per CDR3 protein. The sample lists 780,000 or so distinct CDR3 sequences; approximately 53% were seen once. The sequence was obtained from a man older than 75 in good health. The sequenced sample was blood. The J gene is TRBJ2-4, the V gene TRBV5-6, with D unresolved. CDR3 in DNA: TGTGCCAGCGGAATGGGTGGAAACATTCAGTACTTC. This gives the protein CASGMGGNIQYF.